This entry lists 13 T cell receptor beta chains sequenced from one sample in a study of PD-L1 blockade in urothelial cancer. Assay used: immunoSEQ multiplex PCR; TCRdb lists only in-frame clones, some missing. The sample has about 82,000 clones; approximately 86% are singletons. The specimen was PBMCs, collected around atezolizumab (anti-PD-L1) treatment. The receptors stem from a woman between 65 and 79 years old with urothelial cancer.

The rearrangement uses TRBV10-2 and TRBJ2-7; TRBD1 agrees at 7 bases. Per germline, CDR1 WSHSY and CDR2 SAAADI. The CDR3 is made up of 17 amino acids. The V gene end was trimmed by 3 bases and the J gene end by 0 bases; junction bases not matched to a gene: 11. The CDR3 nucleotides are TGCGCCAGCAGTGACTACGGGGACAGTATTAGCTCCTACGAGCAGTACTTC. Translation: CASSDYGDSISSYEQYF.

The CDR3 reads CAWSESPTAGTGELFF. The CDR3 nucleotides read TGTGCCTGGAGTGAGTCCCCGACTGCTGGCACCGGGGAGCTGTTTTTT. This chain joins TRBV30 and TRBJ2-2; D not certain. V lost 1 base and J lost 4, with 16 bases in between. The CDR3 contains 16 residues. Germline V gives CDR1 GTSNPN, CDR2 SVGIG (reference sequence).

The rearrangement joins TRBV5-1 to TRBJ2-2, with 12 bases that match TRBD2. Trimming at V came to 0 bases and at J to 1 base, leaving 1 base not matched to a gene. This CDR3 contains 17 residues. Germline V CDR1 and CDR2: SGHRS, YFSETQ. In DNA form, the CDR3 reads TGCGCCAGCAGCTTGGTACTAGCGGGAGGGAACACCGGGGAGCTGTTTTTT. This gives the protein CASSLVLAGGNTGELFF.

The chain joins TRBV7-3 to TRBJ1-3, with TRBD1 matching over 8 bases. The CDR3 totals 16 residues. Per the germline V gene, CDR1 is SGHTA and CDR2 is FQGTGA. J gave up 0 bases and V 8 bases, and 9 bases lay outside the gene matches. CDR3 loop: CASSPGGQASGNTIYF. The CDR3 DNA is TGTGCCAGCTCTCCCGGGGGACAGGCCTCTGGAAACACCATATATTTT.

The J gene is TRBJ2-7, the V gene TRBV20-1, with D perhaps TRBD2 (5 bases). This CDR3 has 11 amino acids. CDR1 and CDR2 (germline): DFQATT, SNEGSKA (reference sequence). With 6 bases removed from V and 7 bases from J, the gap between germline ends came to 13 bases. CDR3 amino acids: CSAGQDWEQYF. The CDR3 region has the DNA TGCAGTGCAGGGCAGGACTGGGAGCAGTACTTC.

This clone was detected once. The chain employs TRBV4-1 and TRBJ2-7; tentative D call: TRBD2 (7 bases). Per the germline V gene, CDR1 is MGHRA and CDR2 is YSYEKL. The CDR3 totals 19 residues. V was trimmed by 0 bases and J by 4 bases, leaving 25 bases between them. DNA of the CDR3: TGCGCCAGCAGCCAAGATAAGGGGGGGGGTCGTGGGGGAGATTACGAGCAGTACTTC. This encodes CASSQDKGGGRGGDYEQYF.

The chain carries TRBV7-9 and TRBJ2-7; D possibly corresponds to TRBD2 (5 bases). Trimming cost V 1 base and J 0 bases, with 10 bases left between them. The CDR3 spans 15 residues. Germline V gene sequence: CDR1 SEHNR, CDR2 FQNEAQ (reference sequence). CDR3 DNA sequence: TGTGCCAGCAGCTTAGAACGGGGAAGCTCCTACGAGCAGTACTTC. It specifies CASSLERGSSYEQYF. Looking up the rest from reference TRBV7-9 and TRBJ2-7 gives the full variable domain: DTGVSQNPRHKITKRGQNVTFRCDPISEHNRLYWYRQTLGQGPEFLTYFQNEAQLEKSRLLSDRFSAERPKGSFSTLEIQRTEQGDSAMYLCASSLERGSSYEQYFGPGTRLTVT.

The chain links TRBV9 to TRBJ2-7, with 11 bases identical to TRBD2. Per germline, CDR1 SGDLS and CDR2 YYNGEE. J lost 1 base, V lost 5 bases, and 5 bases had no gene match. The CDR3 contains 15 residues. CDR3 coding DNA: TGTGCCAGCAGTGGTGGACTAGCGGGTTCCTACGAGCAGTACTTC. This sequence encodes CASSGGLAGSYEQYF.

The V and J genes are TRBV6-5 and TRBJ2-1; TRBD1 agrees at 7 bases. Germline V CDR1 and CDR2: MNHEY, SVGAGI. The CDR3 runs to 12 residues. The V gene end was trimmed by 6 bases and the J gene end by 14 bases; junction bases not matched to a gene: 10. In DNA form, the CDR3 reads TGTGCCAGCAGCCTTCAGACAGGGTACGAGTTCTTC. It is translated as CASSLQTGYEFF.

V gene TRBV5-1 combines with J gene TRBJ2-3; 12 bases align to TRBD1. With 7 bases clipped from V and 5 bases from J, the junction kept 8 bases outside the gene matches. The germline CDR1 and CDR2 sequences are SGHRS and YFSETQ. The CDR3 is made up of 15 amino acids. CDR3 sequence reads: CASRTGTGGIDTQYF. The CDR3 DNA is TGCGCCAGCCGAACCGGGACAGGGGGCATAGATACGCAGTATTTT. The full variable domain, its missing parts supplied by reference TRBV5-1 and TRBJ2-3, is KAGVTQTPRYLIKTRGQQVTLSCSPISGHRSVSWYQQTPGQGLQFLFEYFSETQRNKGNFPGRFSGRQFSNSRSEMNVSTLELGDSALYLCASRTGTGGIDTQYFGPGTRLTVL.

In regard to this clone: Other DNA sequences in this specimen translate into the identical CDR3. The chain has TRBV29-1 and TRBJ2-3; TRBD1 aligns across 10 bases. V lost 4 bases and J lost 1; bases outside the gene matches: 5. Germline CDR1 and CDR2: SQVTM and ANQGSEA. The CDR3 has 15 residues. The CDR3 DNA follows: TGCAGCGTTGGAAGGGGGACAGGGGGCACAGATACGCAGTATTTT. Translated: CSVGRGTGGTDTQYF.

This chain joins TRBV5-1 and TRBJ2-1; 8 nucleotides agree with TRBD2. The CDR3 is 16 residues long. Looked up from germline, CDR1 is SGHRS and CDR2 is YFSETQ. Trimming cost V 0 bases and J 9 bases; bases outside gene matches: 11. The chain's CDR3 is CASSLAGTSTMLEQFF. The CDR3 DNA sequence: TGCGCCAGCAGCTTGGCCGGGACTAGTACTATGCTTGAGCAGTTCTTC.

This chain joins TRBV30 and TRBJ2-3; 8 bases fit TRBD1. V shed 5 bases and J 1 base; nucleotides not matched to a gene: 5. The CDR3 covers 14 residues. The V gene's germline CDR1 is GTSNPN and CDR2 SVGIG (reference sequence). The CDR3 reads CAWGDRTGTDTQYF. The CDR3, as DNA: TGTGCCTGGGGGGACAGGACAGGCACAGATACGCAGTATTTT.